Below are 27 T cell receptor beta chains sequenced from a single sample in a study of cytomegalovirus exposure and HLA in healthy donors. With 60 Vbeta and 13 Jbeta primers, the PCR was carried out. Repertoires were generated with immunoSEQ multiplex PCR, while TCRdb's copy carries only in-frame clones and drops some. This table holds around 130,000 clones, around three quarters found once. Source material: PBMCs. The receptors originated from a woman in her 50s in good health and CMV-seronegative.

The gene calls are TRBV4-3 and TRBJ2-2; 8 bases are a match to TRBD1. The CDR3 is 16 amino acids. J lost 7 bases, V lost 3 bases, and 10 bases had no gene match. CDR1 is LGHNA and CDR2 is YSLEER in the germline V gene. The chain's CDR3 is CASSHGQGEHGGELFF. CDR3 nucleotide sequence: TGCGCCAGCAGCCACGGACAGGGAGAACACGGCGGGGAGCTGTTTTTT.

The chain carries TRBV11-3 and TRBJ2-3; 8 bases line up with TRBD1. Germline V gene data show CDR1 as SGHNT and CDR2 as YENEEA. The ends lost 4 bases at V and 4 bases at J; junction bases unmatched: 4. This CDR3 spans 14 amino acids. This CDR3 is CASSSGGIPDTQYF. CDR3 bases: TGTGCCAGCAGCTCAGGGGGCATCCCAGATACGCAGTATTTT.

The V and J genes are TRBV6-5 and TRBJ2-7; 9 nucleotides align to TRBD2. The V segment lost 0 bases and the J segment 3 bases; nucleotides outside the gene matches: 0. The germline gives CDR1 MNHEY, CDR2 SVGAGI. CDR3 length equals 14 residues. The CDR3 protein is CASSYSTSGYEQYF. In DNA form, the CDR3 reads TGTGCCAGCAGTTACTCGACTAGCGGCTACGAGCAGTACTTC.

The rearrangement joins TRBV11-2 to TRBJ2-1, with TRBD2 matching over 11 bases. Per germline, CDR1 SGHAT and CDR2 FQNNGV. This CDR3 has 15 amino acids. The V and J ends lost 5 bases and 6 bases, in that order; junction bases with no gene match: 6. The CDR3 protein is CASSTGTSGFNEQFF. Here the CDR3 DNA reads TGTGCCAGCAGCACCGGGACTAGCGGCTTCAATGAGCAGTTCTTC.

The chain has TRBV7-9 and TRBJ2-3, with TRBD2 as a possible D gene (5 bases). The V gene lost 5 bases and the J gene lost 2 bases, with 20 bases spanning the gap. The CDR3 length is 17 residues. Germline V CDR1 and CDR2: SEHNR, FQNEAQ (reference sequence). CDR3 in DNA: TGTGCCAGCAGCCCCCAGCCAGGACTTGTATTCACAGATACGCAGTATTTT. Translating gives CASSPQPGLVFTDTQYF.

This clone has a single count. V is TRBV6-4 and J is TRBJ2-3; TRBD1 is a possible D gene (6 bases). CDR1 and CDR2 (germline): MRHNA, SNTAGT. V lost 3 bases to trimming and J lost 8 bases, with 18 bases between them. The CDR3 has 15 amino acids. The CDR3 spells CASSEFSGGQVTQYF. In nucleotides, the CDR3 is TGTGCCAGCAGTGAATTTTCTGGGGGCCAGGTTACGCAGTATTTT.

As regards this clone: The same CDR3 also results from other DNA sequences found in this sample. The CDR3 DNA reads as TGTGCCAGCAGCGTAGAAGGACTAGCGGGGTACAATGAGCAGTTCTTC. It encodes CASSVEGLAGYNEQFF. The gene calls are TRBV9 and TRBJ2-1; 12 bases are shared with TRBD2. CDR3 size: 16 residues. CDR1 SGDLS and CDR2 YYNGEE come from the germline V gene. The junction had 2 bases not matched to a gene; V was cut back by 0 bases and J by 4 bases. The entire variable domain, with the rest obtained from reference TRBV9 and TRBJ2-1, is as follows: DSGVTQTPKHLITATGQRVTLRCSPRSGDLSVYWYQQSLDQGLQFLIQYYNGEERAKGNILERFSAQQFPDLHSELNLSSLELGDSALYFCASSVEGLAGYNEQFFGPGTRLTVL.

The CDR3 is CASSLGRAIEQFF. DNA for the CDR3: TGTGCCAGCAGCTTAGGGCGGGCGATTGAGCAGTTCTTC. J is TRBJ2-1 and V is TRBV11-3; a weak D match, TRBD2 (5 bases). Germline V gene sequence: CDR1 SGHNT, CDR2 YENEEA. This CDR3 region has 13 residues. V was trimmed by 1 base and J by 9 bases, leaving 10 bases between them.

This chain links TRBV19 with TRBJ1-5; no definite D call. The germline gives CDR1 LNHDA, CDR2 SQIVND (reference sequence). Trimming left V 1 base short and J 3 bases short, with 7 bases between. The CDR3 contains 14 residues. In DNA form, the CDR3 reads TGTGCCAGTAGTATAGGAACAGCCAATCAGCCCCAGCATTTT. It encodes CASSIGTANQPQHF.

This clone was seen a single time. The chain couples TRBV5-3 to TRBJ1-3; 7 bases line up with TRBD1. TRBV5-3 is an ORF, with its function uncertain. CDR3 length: 19 residues. V trimming: 0 bases; J trimming: 3 bases; junction bases outside the gene matches: 15. The CDR3: CARSLELMGDRACGNTIYF. The CDR3 bases are TGTGCCAGAAGCTTGGAATTAATGGGAGACAGGGCGTGTGGAAACACCATATATTTT.

V gene TRBV4-2 combines with J gene TRBJ2-1, with 10 bases matching TRBD2. CDR3 length equals 17 residues. V shed 0 bases, J shed 3 bases, and the junction held 5 bases outside the gene matches. Germline CDR1 reads LGHNA; CDR2 reads YNFKEQ. The CDR3 coding sequence is TGTGCCAGCAGCCAAGAACCAGCGGGAGGGAGCTACAATGAGCAGTTCTTC. This translates into CASSQEPAGGSYNEQFF.

The rearrangement joins TRBV5-1 to TRBJ1-2; no clear D gene. V lost 4 bases, J lost 2 bases, and 6 bases lay in between. From germline, CDR1 is SGHRS and CDR2 YFSETQ. The CDR3 totals 12 residues. CDR3 protein: CASSRGNYGYTF. For the CDR3, the DNA is TGCGCCAGCAGCCGCGGAAACTATGGCTACACCTTC.

A single count supports this clone. The gene calls are TRBV15 and TRBJ2-6, with no clear D. This CDR3 is 16 amino acids long. Trimming removed 0 bases at V and 0 bases at J, with 6 bases between. CDR1 and CDR2 (germline): LNHNV, YYDKDF (reference sequence). The CDR3 spells CATSRDYNSGANVLTF. CDR3 sequence (DNA): TGTGCCACCAGCAGAGATTACAACTCTGGGGCCAACGTCCTGACTTTC.

There are a few counts of this clone. This sequence joins TRBV6-1 and TRBJ1-1, with 8 bases identical to TRBD1. Trimming took 6 bases from V and 6 from J; bases not matched to a gene: 12. This CDR3 spans 15 amino acids. The germline gives CDR1 MNHNS, CDR2 SASEGT. The CDR3 protein is CASSADRVKAAEAFF. CDR3 nucleotides: TGTGCCAGCAGCGCGGACAGGGTAAAAGCGGCTGAAGCTTTCTTT.

The chain carries TRBV6-1 and TRBJ2-1; 15 nucleotides line up with TRBD2. This CDR3 is 14 amino acids long. The germline V gene encodes CDR1 MNHNS and CDR2 SASEGT. Unmatched junction bases numbered 2, after V lost 4 bases and J lost 10 bases. CDR3 sequence: CASSAGLAGGEQFF. Here the CDR3 DNA reads TGTGCCAGCAGTGCAGGACTAGCGGGAGGGGAGCAGTTCTTC.

As concerns this clone: The junction shows a germline mismatch at one end, possibly a read error. The sample has other DNA sequences that encode this CDR3 too. The J gene is TRBJ1-4, the V gene TRBV9, with a possible D match to TRBD1 (5 bases). Germline V lookup: CDR1 SGDLS, CDR2 YYNGEE. This CDR3 spans 15 amino acids. CDR3 amino acids: CASSVGEGPGEKLFF. In nucleotides, the CDR3 is TGTGCCAGCAGCGTAGGGGAGGGGCCCGGGGAAAAACTGTTTTTC.

The chain has TRBV2 and TRBJ2-2; D unclear. The length of the CDR3 is 14 residues. The V end lost 5 bases, the J end lost 0 bases, and 7 bases lay between the germline ends. Looked up from germline, CDR1 is SNHLY and CDR2 is FYNNEI. Here the CDR3 DNA reads TGTGCCAGCAGTATAGAGACGAACACCGGGGAGCTGTTTTTT. This sequence encodes CASSIETNTGELFF.

V usage is TRBV19 and J usage is TRBJ1-1; D is uncertain. The V gene's germline CDR1 is LNHDA and CDR2 SQIVND (reference sequence). Deletions cut 5 bases from V and 6 bases from J, with 10 bases between. This CDR3 is 12 amino acids long. CDR3 nucleotide sequence: TGTGCCAGTAGTTCCGGGGTAGCTGAAGCTTTCTTT. Its protein is CASSSGVAEAFF.

The J gene is TRBJ1-2, the V gene TRBV6-1; the match to TRBD1 covers 8 bases. Germline lookup yields CDR1 MNHNS and CDR2 SASEGT. This CDR3 has 10 residues. CDR3 sequence reads: CAGGQGGYTF. The CDR3 bases are TGTGCAGGTGGACAGGGTGGCTACACCTTC.

This clone occurred a few times. The rearrangement joins TRBV5-1 to TRBJ1-1; 9 positions agree with TRBD1. V lost 4 bases, J lost 1 base, and 5 bases stayed unmatched. Germline V lookup: CDR1 SGHRS, CDR2 YFSETQ. The CDR3 is 15 residues long. The CDR3 loop is CASSGLQGANTEAFF. The CDR3 DNA sequence: TGCGCCAGCAGCGGGTTACAGGGGGCGAACACTGAAGCTTTCTTT.

J is TRBJ2-5 and V is TRBV28; TRBD2 aligns across 8 bases. There are 18 residues in the CDR3. Germline assignment: CDR1 MDHEN and CDR2 SYDVKM. Unmatched junction bases numbered 20, after V lost 6 bases and J lost 5 bases. The CDR3 sequence: CASRAGTWVAGLGETQYF. CDR3 DNA sequence: TGTGCCAGCAGGGCCGGGACATGGGTAGCGGGATTGGGGGAGACCCAGTACTTC. The entire variable domain, with the rest obtained from reference TRBV28 and TRBJ2-5, is as follows: DVKVTQSSRYLVKRTGEKVFLECVQDMDHENMFWYRQDPGLGLRLIYFSYDVKMKEKGDIPEGYSVSREKKERFSLILESASTNQTSMYLCASRAGTWVAGLGETQYFGPGTRLLVL.

The chain links TRBV19 to TRBJ2-1, with 7 bases matching TRBD1. CDR1 and CDR2 from the germline V gene are LNHDA and SQIVND (reference sequence). Losses at the gene ends were 5 bases for V and 0 bases for J; bases not matched to a gene: 7. The CDR3 spans 16 residues. DNA for the CDR3: TGTGCCAGTAGTCCCGGCGCAGGGGGCTCCTACAATGAGCAGTTCTTC. Its translation is CASSPGAGGSYNEQFF.

The V call is TRBV4-1, the J call TRBJ2-2; 7 positions match TRBD2. Trimming took 1 base from V and 6 from J; bases not matched to a gene: 2. The V gene's germline CDR1 is MGHRA and CDR2 YSYEKL. This CDR3 spans 14 amino acids. CDR3 DNA: TGCGCCAGCAGCCAAGCGAGCGGGGCCGGGGAGCTGTTTTTT. Amino acid sequence: CASSQASGAGELFF.

The genes are TRBV7-8 and TRBJ1-5; 10 nucleotides align to TRBD1. This CDR3 comprises 15 residues. Per the germline V gene, CDR1 is SGHVS and CDR2 is FQNEAQ. The trim removed 4 bases at V and 6 bases at J, leaving 6 bases unmatched. For the CDR3, the DNA is TGTGCCAGCAGCTCCCCTGGGACAGGGGTTCAGCCCCAGCATTTT. It encodes CASSSPGTGVQPQHF.

The V and J genes are TRBV18 and TRBJ2-7; 7 bases line up with TRBD2. The CDR3 sequence is 15 residues long. Per germline, CDR1 KGHSH and CDR2 LQKENI. V gave up 1 base and J gave up 2 bases; unmatched junction bases: 5. The CDR3 bases are TGTGCCAGCTCACCACGCCCTAGCGGAACCTACGAGCAGTACTTC. It encodes CASSPRPSGTYEQYF.

This rearrangement joins TRBV7-2 to TRBJ2-2; 8 positions match TRBD1. Germline V gene sequence: CDR1 SGHTA, CDR2 FQGNSA. The CDR3 totals 16 residues. The junction had 8 bases not matched to a gene; V was cut back by 5 bases and J by 3 bases. The CDR3 bases are TGTGCCAGCAGCCTGACAGGGGCCGGTTACACCGGGGAGCTGTTTTTT. Amino acids: CASSLTGAGYTGELFF.

To note about this clone: Additional DNA sequences in this sample encode the identical CDR3. The chain links TRBV2 to TRBJ1-5; D uncertain. With 6 bases removed from V and 0 bases from J, the gap between germline ends came to 3 bases. Germline CDR1 is SNHLY and CDR2 is FYNNEI. CDR3 length: 12 residues. DNA for the CDR3: TGTGCCAGCAGCGGTAGCAATCAGCCCCAGCATTTT. It encodes CASSGSNQPQHF.